In its sample, the clone carrying this TCR beta chain was seen many times. This specimen belongs to a study of prognosis after radiotherapy for stage I lung cancer. Study summary: Operability status for all non-small cell lung cancer patients was recorded as medically inoperable. Following radiotherapy, a handful of patients went on to present distant metastases at a median of 7 months, and roughly 14 exhibited no significant progression.

V was cut by 3 bases and J by 7 bases, with 13 bases left in between. CDR3 length equals 13 residues. Genomic DNA was subjected to two-round multiplex PCR for amplification of TCR beta CDR3. Amplification during the initial PCR round employed primers specific to each TRBV and TRBJ gene. TCRdb ran MiXCR on the multiplex PCR reads and lists one entry per CDR3 protein. This sample carries around 59,000 distinct CDR3 sequences, 26% of them seen once, and the ten largest clones take more than 6.5%. This TCR derives from a donor aged 50 or older with non-small cell lung cancer. V gene TRBV12-3 or TRBV12-4 combines with J gene TRBJ2-7, with a tentative D call TRBD1 (5 bases). This specimen consisted of PBMCs, obtained before or after stereotactic body radiation therapy (not recorded which). The CDR3 sequence: CASSFAGLGEQYF. CDR3 nucleotide sequence: TGTGCCAGCAGTTTCGCAGGGTTAGGAGAGCAGTACTTC.